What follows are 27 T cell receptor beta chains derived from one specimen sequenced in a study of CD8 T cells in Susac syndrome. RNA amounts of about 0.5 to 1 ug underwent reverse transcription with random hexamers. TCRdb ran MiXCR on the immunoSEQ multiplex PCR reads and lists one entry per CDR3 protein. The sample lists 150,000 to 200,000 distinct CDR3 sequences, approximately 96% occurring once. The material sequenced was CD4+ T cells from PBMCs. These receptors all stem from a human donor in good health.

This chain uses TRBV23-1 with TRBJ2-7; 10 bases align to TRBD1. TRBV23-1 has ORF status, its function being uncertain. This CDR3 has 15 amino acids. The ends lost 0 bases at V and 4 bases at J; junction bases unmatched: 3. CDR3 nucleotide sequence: TGCGCCAGCAGTCAATCGGACAGGGGGATGTACGAGCAGTACTTC. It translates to CASSQSDRGMYEQYF.

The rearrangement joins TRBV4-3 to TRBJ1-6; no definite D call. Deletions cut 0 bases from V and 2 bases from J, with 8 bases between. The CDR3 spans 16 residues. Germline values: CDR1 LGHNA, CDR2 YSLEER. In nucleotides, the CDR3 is TGCGCCAGCAGCCAAGATGGGGTTACCTATAATTCACCCCTCCACTTT. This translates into CASSQDGVTYNSPLHF.

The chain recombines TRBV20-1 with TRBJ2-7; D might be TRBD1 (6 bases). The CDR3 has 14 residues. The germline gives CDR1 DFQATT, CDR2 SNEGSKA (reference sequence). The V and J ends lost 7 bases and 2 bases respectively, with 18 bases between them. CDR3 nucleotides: TGCAGTGGGACAGCGTTAGGGGACCCCTACGAGCAGTACTTC. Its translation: CSGTALGDPYEQYF.

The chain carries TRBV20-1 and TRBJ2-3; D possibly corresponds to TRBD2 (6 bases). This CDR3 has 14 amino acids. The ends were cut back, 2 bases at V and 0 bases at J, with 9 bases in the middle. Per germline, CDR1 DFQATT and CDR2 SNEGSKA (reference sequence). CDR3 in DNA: TGCAGTGCTAGAAGCGGACTAAGCACAGATACGCAGTATTTT. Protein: CSARSGLSTDTQYF.

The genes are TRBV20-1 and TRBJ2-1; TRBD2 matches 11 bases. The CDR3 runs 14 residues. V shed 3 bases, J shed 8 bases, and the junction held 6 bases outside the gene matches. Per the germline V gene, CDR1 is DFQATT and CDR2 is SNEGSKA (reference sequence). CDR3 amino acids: CSASSGGEEDEQFF. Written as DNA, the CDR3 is TGCAGTGCTAGTAGCGGGGGGGAGGAGGATGAGCAGTTCTTC.

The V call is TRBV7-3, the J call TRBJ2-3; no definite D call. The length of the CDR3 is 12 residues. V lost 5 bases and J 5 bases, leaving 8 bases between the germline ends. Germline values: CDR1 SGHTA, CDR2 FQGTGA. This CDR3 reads CASSPNGDTQYF. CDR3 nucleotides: TGTGCCAGCAGCCCAAACGGAGATACGCAGTATTTT.

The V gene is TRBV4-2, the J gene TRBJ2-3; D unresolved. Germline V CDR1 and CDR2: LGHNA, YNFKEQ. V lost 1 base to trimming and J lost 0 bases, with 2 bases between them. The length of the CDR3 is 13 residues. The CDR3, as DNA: TGTGCCAGCAGCCAAGTAAGCACAGATACGCAGTATTTT. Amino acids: CASSQVSTDTQYF.

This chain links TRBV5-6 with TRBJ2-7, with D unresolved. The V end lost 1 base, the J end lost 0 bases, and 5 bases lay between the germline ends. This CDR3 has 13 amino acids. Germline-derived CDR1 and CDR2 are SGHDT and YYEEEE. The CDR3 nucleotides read TGTGCCAGCAGCTTGTTTAGCTCCTACGAGCAGTACTTC. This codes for CASSLFSSYEQYF.

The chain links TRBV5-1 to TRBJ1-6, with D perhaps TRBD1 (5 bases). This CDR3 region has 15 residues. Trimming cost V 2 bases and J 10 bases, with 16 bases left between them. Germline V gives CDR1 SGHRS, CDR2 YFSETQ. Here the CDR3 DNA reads TGCGCCAGCAGCTTAGTGGGGACGACTGAATCACCCCTCCACTTT. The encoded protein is CASSLVGTTESPLHF.

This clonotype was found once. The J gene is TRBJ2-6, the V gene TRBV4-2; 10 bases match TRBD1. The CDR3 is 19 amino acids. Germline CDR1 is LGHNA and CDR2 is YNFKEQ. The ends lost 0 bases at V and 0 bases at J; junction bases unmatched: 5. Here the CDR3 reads CASSQDLGQGVSGANVLTF. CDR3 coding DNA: TGTGCCAGCAGCCAAGATCTCGGACAGGGGGTCTCTGGGGCCAACGTCCTGACTTTC.

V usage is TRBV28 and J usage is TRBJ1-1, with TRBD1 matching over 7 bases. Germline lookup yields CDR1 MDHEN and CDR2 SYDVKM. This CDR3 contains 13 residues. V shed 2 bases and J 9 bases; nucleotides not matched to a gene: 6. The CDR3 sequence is CASSLIMGQKAFF. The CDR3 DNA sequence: TGTGCCAGCAGTTTAATAATGGGACAGAAAGCTTTCTTT.

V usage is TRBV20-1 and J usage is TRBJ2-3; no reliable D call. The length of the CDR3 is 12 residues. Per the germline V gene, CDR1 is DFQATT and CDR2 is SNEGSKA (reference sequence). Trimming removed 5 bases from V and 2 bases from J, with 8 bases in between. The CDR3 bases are TGCAGTGCTCTGGGCCCCACAGATACGCAGTATTTT. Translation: CSALGPTDTQYF.

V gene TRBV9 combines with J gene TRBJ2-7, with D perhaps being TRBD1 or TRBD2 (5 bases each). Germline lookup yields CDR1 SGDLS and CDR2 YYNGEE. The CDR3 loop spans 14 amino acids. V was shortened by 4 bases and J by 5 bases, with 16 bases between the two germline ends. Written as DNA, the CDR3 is TGTGCCAGCAGCCCTGGCGTGGGGGACCACGAGCAGTACTTC. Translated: CASSPGVGDHEQYF. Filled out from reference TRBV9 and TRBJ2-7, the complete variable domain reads DSGVTQTPKHLITATGQRVTLRCSPRSGDLSVYWYQQSLDQGLQFLIQYYNGEERAKGNILERFSAQQFPDLHSELNLSSLELGDSALYFCASSPGVGDHEQYFGPGTRLTVT.

The CDR3 coding sequence is TGTGCCAGCAGCAACCTGAAAAAACTGTTTTTT. Translating it yields CASSNLKKLFF. The V call is TRBV6-2 or TRBV6-3, the J call TRBJ1-4, with no clear D. Germline assignment: CDR1 MNHEY and CDR2 SVGEGT. This CDR3 has 11 residues. V was clipped by 6 bases and J by 9 bases, with 8 bases between them.

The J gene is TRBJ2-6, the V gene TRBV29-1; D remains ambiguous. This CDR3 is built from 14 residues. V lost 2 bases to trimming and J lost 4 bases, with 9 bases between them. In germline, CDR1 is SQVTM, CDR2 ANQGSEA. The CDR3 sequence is CSVELRAGANVLTF. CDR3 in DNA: TGCAGCGTTGAACTGCGTGCCGGGGCCAACGTCCTGACTTTC.

The CDR3 DNA sequence: TGTGCCAGCAGCTCCTCGGCCTATGGCTACACCTTC. This gives the protein CASSSSAYGYTF. The chain has TRBV7-2 and TRBJ1-2; no definite D call. The CDR3 length is 12 residues. Trimming pared 4 bases from V and 4 bases from J, leaving 7 bases between. In germline, CDR1 is SGHTA, CDR2 FQGNSA.

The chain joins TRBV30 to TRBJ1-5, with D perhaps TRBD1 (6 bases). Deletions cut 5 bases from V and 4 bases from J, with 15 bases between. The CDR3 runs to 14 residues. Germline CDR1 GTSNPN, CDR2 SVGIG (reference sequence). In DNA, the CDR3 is TGTGCCTGGGGCGTGGGGACATTAAATCAGCCCCAGCATTTT. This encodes CAWGVGTLNQPQHF.

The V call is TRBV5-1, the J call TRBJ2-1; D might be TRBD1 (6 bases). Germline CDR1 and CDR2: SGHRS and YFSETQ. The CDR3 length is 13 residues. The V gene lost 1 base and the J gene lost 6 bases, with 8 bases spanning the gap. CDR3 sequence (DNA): TGCGCCAGCAGCTTGTACAGGGTCAATGAGCAGTTCTTC. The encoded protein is CASSLYRVNEQFF.

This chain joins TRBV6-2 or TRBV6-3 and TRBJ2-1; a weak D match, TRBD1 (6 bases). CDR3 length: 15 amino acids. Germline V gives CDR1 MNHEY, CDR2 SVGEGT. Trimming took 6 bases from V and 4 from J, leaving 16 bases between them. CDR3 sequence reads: CASSQGRWGYNEQFF. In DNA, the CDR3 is TGTGCCAGCAGCCAGGGGCGTTGGGGTTACAATGAGCAGTTCTTC.

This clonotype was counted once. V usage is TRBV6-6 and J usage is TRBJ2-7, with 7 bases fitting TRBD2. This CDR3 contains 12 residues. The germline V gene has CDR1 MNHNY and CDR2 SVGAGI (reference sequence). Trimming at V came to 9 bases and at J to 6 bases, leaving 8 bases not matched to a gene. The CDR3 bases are TGTGCCAGTGCCCCCGGCGGGGGCGAGCAGTACTTC. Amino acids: CASAPGGGEQYF.

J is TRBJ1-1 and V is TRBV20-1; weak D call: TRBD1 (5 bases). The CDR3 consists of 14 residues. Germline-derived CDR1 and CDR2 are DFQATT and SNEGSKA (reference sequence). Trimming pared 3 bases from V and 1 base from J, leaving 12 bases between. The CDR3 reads CSARSGRGNTEAFF. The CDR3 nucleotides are TGCAGTGCTAGGTCGGGACGGGGGAACACTGAAGCTTTCTTT.

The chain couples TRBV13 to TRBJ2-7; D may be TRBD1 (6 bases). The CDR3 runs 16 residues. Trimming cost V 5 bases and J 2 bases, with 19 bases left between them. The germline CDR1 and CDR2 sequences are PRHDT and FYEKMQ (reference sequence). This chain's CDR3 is CASSLKLRQAAYEQYF. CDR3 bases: TGTGCCAGCAGCCTAAAGCTTAGACAGGCAGCCTACGAGCAGTACTTC.

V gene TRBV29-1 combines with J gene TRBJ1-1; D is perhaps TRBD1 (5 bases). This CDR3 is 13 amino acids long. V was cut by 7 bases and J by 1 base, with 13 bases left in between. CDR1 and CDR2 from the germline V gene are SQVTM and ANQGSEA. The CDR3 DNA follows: TGCAGCGGCATGGAGACAGAGAACACTGAAGCTTTCTTT. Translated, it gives CSGMETENTEAFF.

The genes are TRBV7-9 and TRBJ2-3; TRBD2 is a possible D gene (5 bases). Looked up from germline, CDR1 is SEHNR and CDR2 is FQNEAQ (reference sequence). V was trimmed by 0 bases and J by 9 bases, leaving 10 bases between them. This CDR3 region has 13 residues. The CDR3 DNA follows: TGTGCCAGCAGCTTAGCGAACGGGGAAACGCAGTATTTT. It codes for CASSLANGETQYF.

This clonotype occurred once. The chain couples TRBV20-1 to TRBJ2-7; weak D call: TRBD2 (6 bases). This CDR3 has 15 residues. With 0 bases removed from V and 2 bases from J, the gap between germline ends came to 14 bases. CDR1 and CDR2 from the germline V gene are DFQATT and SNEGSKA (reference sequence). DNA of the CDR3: TGCAGTGCTAGAGAATCGGGAGCGACAACCTACGAGCAGTACTTC. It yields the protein CSARESGATTYEQYF.

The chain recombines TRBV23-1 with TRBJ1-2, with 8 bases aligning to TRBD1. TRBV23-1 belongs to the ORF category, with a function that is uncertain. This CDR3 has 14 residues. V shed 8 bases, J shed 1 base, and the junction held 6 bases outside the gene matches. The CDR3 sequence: CASLTGDYNYGYTF. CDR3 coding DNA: TGCGCCAGCCTGACAGGGGATTATAACTATGGCTACACCTTC.

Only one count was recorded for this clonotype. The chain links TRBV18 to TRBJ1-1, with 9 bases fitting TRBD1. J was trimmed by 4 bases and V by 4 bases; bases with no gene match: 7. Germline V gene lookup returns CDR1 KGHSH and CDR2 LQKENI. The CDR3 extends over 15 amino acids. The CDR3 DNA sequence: TGTGCCAGCTCACGTACAGGGGGCTCTAGCACTGAAGCTTTCTTT. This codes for CASSRTGGSSTEAFF.